The rows below give T cell receptor beta chains drawn from one sample of a study of graft-versus-host responses after intestinal transplantation. Libraries were prepared by immunoSEQ multiplex PCR; TCRdb keeps only in-frame clonotypes and omits some of them. The sample contains over 9,500 clones, approximately 84% of which appear only once. The source material was PBMCs, sampled roughly 290 days after intestinal transplant. The receptors here all came from a human patient who received an intestinal transplant, so some T cells may come from the graft donor. Both conserved end residues are part of each CDR3. Each record gives: clone size, V gene, J gene, D gene, CDR3 DNA, CDR3 protein. A D gene is named only where the DNA matches it firmly. Some rows mark clone size as missing; the rest say once, few, many or name a class of expanded clone.

NA,TRBV14,TRBJ2-7,NA,TGTGCCAGCAGCCAAGGAAGAGGATACAACTACGAGCAGTACTTC,CASSQGRGYNYEQYF
NA,TRBV7-7,TRBJ2-5,NA,TGTGCTAGCAGCACCGGGGTGGGCCCTGAGGAGACCCAGTACTTC,CASSTGVGPEETQYF
NA,TRBV18,TRBJ2-3,TRBD1,TGTGCCAGCTCCCAGGACAGGGGGGCAGATACGCAGTATTTT,CASSQDRGADTQYF
once,TRBV7-6,TRBJ1-4,TRBD1,TGTGCCAGCCGGACAGGACATAATGAAAAACTGTTTTTT,CASRTGHNEKLFF
NA,TRBV12-5,TRBJ2-1,NA,TGTGCTAGTGGTGCGTGGGAAAATGAGCAGTTCTTC,CASGAWENEQFF
NA,TRBV4-1,TRBJ1-1,TRBD1,TGCGCCAGCAGCCGGGCAGGGGGGGCTTTCTTT,CASSRAGGAFF
NA,TRBV9,TRBJ1-2,NA,TGTGCCAGCAGCGCCCTGGAAGGGAATCCTAACTATGGCTACACCTTC,CASSALEGNPNYGYTF
NA,TRBV27,TRBJ2-1,NA,TGTGCCAGCAGTTCCGACTCCTACAATGAGCAGTTCTTC,CASSSDSYNEQFF
few,TRBV29-1,TRBJ1-1,NA,TGCAGCGTTGAAATCGCCCCGAACACTGAAGCTTTCTTT,CSVEIAPNTEAFF
NA,TRBV30,TRBJ1-6,TRBD1,TGTGCCTGGAAAGGACAGGGGGTTTCACCCCTCCACTTT,CAWKGQGVSPLHF
NA,TRBV7-3,TRBJ2-3,NA,TGTGCCAGCAGCCTATTCGGGACTAGCACAGATACGCAGTATTTT,CASSLFGTSTDTQYF
few,TRBV7-9,TRBJ1-1,NA,TGTGCCAGCAGCTTTGCTGCGAACACTGAAGCTTTCTTT,CASSFAANTEAFF
once,TRBV19,TRBJ1-1,NA,TGTGCCAGTAGTATATGGGGGGGGACTGAAGCTTTCTTT,CASSIWGGTEAFF
NA,TRBV13,TRBJ1-6,NA,TGTGCCAGCAGCTTTGGGTCGGACAGACTGGCATATTCACCCCTCCACTTT,CASSFGSDRLAYSPLHF
few,TRBV9,TRBJ2-7,NA,TGTGCCAGCAGCGAAGAGGACGGCTACGCCTACGAGCAGTACTTC,CASSEEDGYAYEQYF
NA,TRBV28,TRBJ2-1,NA,TGTGCCAGCAGTTCCCCGGAGGGGGCATCCTACAATGAGCAGTTCTTC,CASSSPEGASYNEQFF
NA,TRBV10-3,TRBJ2-3,TRBD2,TGTGCCATCAGTGAGTCGAAGGTAGCGGGACGCACAGATACGCAGTATTTT,CAISESKVAGRTDTQYF
NA,TRBV7-2,TRBJ2-7,NA,TGTGCCAGCAGCTTGTCTAGAATCTACGAGCAGTACTTC,CASSLSRIYEQYF
NA,TRBV27,TRBJ2-7,NA,TGTGCCAGCAGGCTAACGGCGGGGACGATTGATCGGTACTTC,CASRLTAGTIDRYF
few,TRBV19,TRBJ2-7,TRBD1,TGTGCCAGTAGTTCGGACAGGGAAGGCGAGCAGTACTTC,CASSSDREGEQYF
NA,TRBV5-1,TRBJ2-3,TRBD2,TGCGCCAGCAGCTTGGTCGGGAGGGCCGCAGATACGCAGTATTTT,CASSLVGRAADTQYF
NA,TRBV27,TRBJ2-7,NA,TGTGCCAGTCGAGATCTGGGATCCTCCTACGAGCAGTACTTC,CASRDLGSSYEQYF
once,TRBV21-1,TRBJ2-7,NA,TGTGCCAGCGCTGGCTACGAGCAGTACTTC,CASAGYEQYF
NA,TRBV11-2,TRBJ2-3,NA,TGTGCCAGCAGCTTAAGAAGCGGTTCTAGCACAGATACGCAGTATTTT,CASSLRSGSSTDTQYF
NA,TRBV29-1,TRBJ2-7,TRBD2,TGCAGCGTTAGCGGGAGCTCCTACGAGCAGTACTTC,CSVSGSSYEQYF
NA,TRBV7-9,TRBJ1-1,NA,TGTGCCAGCAGCTTAACGGGACTGAGGGCTTTCTTT,CASSLTGLRAFF
NA,TRBV7-9,TRBJ2-4,TRBD2,TGTGCCAGCAGCCCTACTAGCGCGTCCCTCTCGTACTTC,CASSPTSASLSYF
NA,TRBV28,TRBJ2-7,TRBD2,TGTGCCAGCAGTTACCCTGGGACTAGCGGTTCCTACGAGCAGTACTTC,CASSYPGTSGSYEQYF
NA,TRBV15,TRBJ2-5,NA,TGTGCCACCAGCAGAGGCCGAGAGACCCAGTACTTC,CATSRGRETQYF
NA,TRBV7-3,TRBJ2-5,TRBD1,TGTGCCAGCAGCTTAACAGGGGGCGAAGGGACCCAGTACTTC,CASSLTGGEGTQYF
NA,TRBV19,TRBJ1-1,NA,TGTGCCAGTAGTATAGAGGGGAACACTGAAGCTTTCTTT,CASSIEGNTEAFF
NA,TRBV7-9,TRBJ2-1,TRBD1,TGTGCCAGCAGACACCGGGACAGACCCTACAATGAGCAGTTCTTC,CASRHRDRPYNEQFF
NA,TRBV28,TRBJ2-7,TRBD2,TGTGCCAGCAGACTAGCGGGAGAGGTAGGGCAGTACTTC,CASRLAGEVGQYF
NA,TRBV28,TRBJ1-5,NA,TGTGCCAGCAGCCCGGTCGTTGAACCCCAGCATTTT,CASSPVVEPQHF
NA,TRBV10-3,TRBJ2-2,TRBD2,TGTGCCATCAGTGGACTAGCGGGAGCGAACACCGGGGAGCTGTTTTTT,CAISGLAGANTGELFF
NA,TRBV28,TRBJ2-5,NA,TGTGCCAGCAGTTTTGAACGAGTGGAGACCCAGTACTTC,CASSFERVETQYF
NA,TRBV6-1,TRBJ1-2,NA,TGTGCCAGCAGTGAAGAGGCGTCAGGTTCCTATGGCTACACCTTC,CASSEEASGSYGYTF
NA,TRBV5-1,TRBJ2-5,TRBD1,TGCGCCAGCAGCCGCGGAGACGGGACAGCACAGGGAAACTACCAAGAGACCCAGTACTTC,CASSRGDGTAQGNYQETQYF
NA,TRBV6-6,TRBJ2-1,NA,TGTACAGCGGTGAGCTCCTACAATGAGCAGTTCTTC,CTAVSSYNEQFF
NA,TRBV7-2,TRBJ1-6,NA,TGTGCCAGCAGCTTAGTCTTGGGTTCACCCCTCCACTTT,CASSLVLGSPLHF
NA,TRBV6-4,TRBJ2-3,TRBD2,TGTGCCAGCAGTGACTCTAGCGGGAGGGCAGATACGCAGTATTTT,CASSDSSGRADTQYF
few,TRBV7-9,TRBJ1-1,NA,TGTGCCAGCAGCTCCGGACTTATGAGGGACACTGAAGCTTTCTTT,CASSSGLMRDTEAFF
few,TRBV2,TRBJ1-5,NA,TGTGCCAGCACTCCGAACGGGGATCAGCCCCAGCATTTT,CASTPNGDQPQHF
NA,TRBV2,TRBJ2-3,TRBD2,TGTGCCAGCAGTGAAGCGCTTCGGACTAGCAGAATGTCTAGCACAGATACGCAGTATTTT,CASSEALRTSRMSSTDTQYF
NA,TRBV9,TRBJ2-3,NA,TGTGCCAGCAGCGTAGTCGGCCAGGGGACGGATACGCAGTATTTT,CASSVVGQGTDTQYF
NA,TRBV5-1,TRBJ2-7,NA,TGCGCCAGCAGCTTTATTAGTGGGGGCGGGGAGCAGTACTTC,CASSFISGGGEQYF
NA,TRBV28,TRBJ2-1,NA,TGTGCCAGCAGTGCCGCCGGCTACCGCTACAATGAGCAGTTCTTC,CASSAAGYRYNEQFF
NA,TRBV7-9,TRBJ2-7,NA,TGTGCCAGCAGCTCGCGGGGTCCGGGGGAGCAGTACTTC,CASSSRGPGEQYF
NA,TRBV6-1,TRBJ1-4,NA,TGTGCCAGCACCCTCTGGGGAGAAAAACTGTTTTTT,CASTLWGEKLFF
few,TRBV29-1,TRBJ1-1,NA,TGCAGCGTTGTGTCCAGTGAAGCTTTCTTT,CSVVSSEAFF
once,TRBV7-3,TRBJ2-7,TRBD1,TGTGCCAGCAGCACCGAGACAGGGGGCGAGCAGTACTTC,CASSTETGGEQYF
NA,TRBV7-8,TRBJ2-1,NA,TGTGCCAGCACCGAAACTAGTCCCCTCCCGAAGCAGTTCTTC,CASTETSPLPKQFF
NA,TRBV7-8,TRBJ1-2,NA,TGTGCCAGCAGCTTATATGAGGGGTATGGCTACACCTTC,CASSLYEGYGYTF
NA,TRBV28,TRBJ2-1,TRBD2,TGTGCCAGCAGTTTTACTAGCGGGAATGAGCAGTTCTTC,CASSFTSGNEQFF